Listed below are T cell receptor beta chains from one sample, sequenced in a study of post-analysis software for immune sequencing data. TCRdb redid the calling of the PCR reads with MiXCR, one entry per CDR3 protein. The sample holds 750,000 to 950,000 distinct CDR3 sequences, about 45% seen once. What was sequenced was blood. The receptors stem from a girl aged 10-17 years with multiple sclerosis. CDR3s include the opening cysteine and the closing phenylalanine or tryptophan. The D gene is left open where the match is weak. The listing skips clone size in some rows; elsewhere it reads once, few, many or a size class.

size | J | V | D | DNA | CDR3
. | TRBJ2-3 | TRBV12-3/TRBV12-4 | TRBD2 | TGTGCCAGCAGCCGAGCGGGAGGGCGAACAGATACGCAGTATTTT | CASSRAGGRTDTQYF
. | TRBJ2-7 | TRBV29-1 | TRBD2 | TGCAGCGTTGAATGGCTAGCGGGAGGTGGCGAGCAGTACTTC | CSVEWLAGGGEQYF
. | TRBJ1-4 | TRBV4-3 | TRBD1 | TGCGCCAGCAGCCAGAAGGGACAGAGTAATGAAAAACTGTTTTTT | CASSQKGQSNEKLFF
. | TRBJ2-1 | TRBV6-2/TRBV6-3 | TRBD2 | TGTGCCGGGAGCGGGAGCAACAATGAGCAGTTCTTC | CAGSGSNNEQFF
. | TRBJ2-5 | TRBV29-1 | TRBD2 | TGCAGCGTTGAAGTGGTCGGAGCGGGGGAGACCCAGTACTTC | CSVEVVGAGETQYF
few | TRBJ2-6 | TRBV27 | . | TGTGCCAGCAGTTCCCTGACGAGGGGGAGCTCTGGGGCCAACGTCCTGACTTTC | CASSSLTRGSSGANVLTF
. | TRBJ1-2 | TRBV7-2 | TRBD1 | TGTGCCAGCAGCTCGGGGCAGGGGGACTATGGCTACACCTTC | CASSSGQGDYGYTF
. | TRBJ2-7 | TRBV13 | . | TGTGCCAGCAGTGATCGTATTTCCTACGGGCAGTACTTC | CASSDRISYGQYF
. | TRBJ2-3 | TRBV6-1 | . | TGTGCCAGCCATGGGACTTCCAGCTTGGCCACAGATACGCAGTATTTT | CASHGTSSLATDTQYF
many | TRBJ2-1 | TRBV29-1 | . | TGCAGCGTTGGGGCGGACAATGAGCAGTTCTTC | CSVGADNEQFF
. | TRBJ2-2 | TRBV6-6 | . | TGTGCCAGCAGCCCTAATTCGGAGCTGTTTTTT | CASSPNSELFF
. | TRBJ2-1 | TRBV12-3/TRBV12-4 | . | TGTGCCAGCAACGTACTGGGTGTAAATGAGCAGTTCTTC | CASNVLGVNEQFF
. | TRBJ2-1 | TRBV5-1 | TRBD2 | TGCGCCAGCAGCTTAAGTGGACTAGCGTCCTACAATGAGCAGTTCTTC | CASSLSGLASYNEQFF
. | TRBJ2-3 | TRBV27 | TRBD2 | TGTGCCAGCAGCCCCTCTGCGGGAGATTACAATGCCGCCGCAGAGGATACGCAGTATTTT | CASSPSAGDYNAAAEDTQYF
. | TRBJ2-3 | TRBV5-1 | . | TGCGCCAGCAGCTTGGGAGATAGTGAGGCAGATACGCAGTATTTT | CASSLGDSEADTQYF